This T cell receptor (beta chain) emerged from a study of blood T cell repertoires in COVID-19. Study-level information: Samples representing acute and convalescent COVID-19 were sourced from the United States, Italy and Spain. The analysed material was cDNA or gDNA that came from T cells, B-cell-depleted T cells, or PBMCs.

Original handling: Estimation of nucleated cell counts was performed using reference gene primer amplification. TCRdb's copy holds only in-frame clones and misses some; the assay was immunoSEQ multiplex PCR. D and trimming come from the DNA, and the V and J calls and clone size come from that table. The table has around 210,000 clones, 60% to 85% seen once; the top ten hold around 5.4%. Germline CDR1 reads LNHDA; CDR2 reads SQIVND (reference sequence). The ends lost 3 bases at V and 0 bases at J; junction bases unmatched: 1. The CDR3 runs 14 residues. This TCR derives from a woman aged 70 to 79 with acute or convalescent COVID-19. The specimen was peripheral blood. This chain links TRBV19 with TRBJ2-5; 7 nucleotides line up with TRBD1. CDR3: CASSMTGYQETQYF. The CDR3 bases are TGTGCCAGTAGTATGACAGGGTACCAAGAGACCCAGTACTTC.